This entry features one T cell receptor beta chain sequence. In the study's own analysis: Estimation of nucleated cell counts relied on the amplification of reference gene primers. TCRdb's copy holds only in-frame clones and misses some; the assay was immunoSEQ multiplex PCR. The V and J calls and clone size were taken over from that table, and D and trimming were inferred from the DNA. The top ten clones hold 7% to 8.5% of a sample with about 220,000 clones, around 81% of them seen once. These data originate in a study of blood T cell repertoires in COVID-19. The TCR sequence derives from a woman in her seventies with acute or convalescent COVID-19. The sample consisted of peripheral blood.

CDR3 sequence (DNA): TGTGCCAGCAGCGCGGGACTAGCGGACGTTTTTCAAGAGACCCAGTACTTC. This codes for CASSAGLADVFQETQYF. This rearrangement joins TRBV5-6 to TRBJ2-5; 11 bases map to TRBD2. V dropped 4 bases and J dropped 2; count of bases not matched to a gene: 10. This CDR3 has 17 residues. Germline V gives CDR1 SGHDT, CDR2 YYEEEE.